Presented here are 12 T cell receptor beta chains from one specimen sequenced in a study of T-cell reconstitution after alpha-beta-depleted transplantation in children. As it was prepared, the TCRbeta library received unique molecular identifiers. A single record per CDR3 protein comes from TCRdb applying MiXCR to the PCR reads. The profile shows 150,000 to 200,000 distinct CDR3 sequences, approximately 14% of them singletons. Here the sequenced sample was PBMCs from the stem cell graft donor, taken from the stem cell graft. All receptors derive from a human donor who donated a stem cell graft to a child with acute lymphoblastic leukemia.

This clonotype showed up many times. The chain recombines TRBV20-1 with TRBJ2-7, with TRBD1 matching over 10 bases. Germline V gene data show CDR1 as DFQATT and CDR2 as SNEGSKA (reference sequence). The CDR3 runs 13 residues. With V trimmed by 3 bases and J by 4 bases, 3 bases remained unmatched. For the CDR3, the DNA is TGCAGTGCTAGCAGACAGGGGGCTTACGAGCAGTACTTC. As protein: CSASRQGAYEQYF.

This clonotype came up many times. The J gene is TRBJ2-1, the V gene TRBV5-1; TRBD2 is a possible D gene (6 bases). In germline, CDR1 is SGHRS, CDR2 YFSETQ. The CDR3 length is 14 residues. V was trimmed by 0 bases and J by 5 bases, leaving 9 bases between them. CDR3 in amino acids: CASSLVEGNNEQFF. The CDR3 nucleotides are TGCGCCAGCAGCTTGGTGGAGGGAAACAATGAGCAGTTCTTC.

Of note for this clonotype: Just one base apart from a much larger clone, this may be a read error. The chain employs TRBV5-1 and TRBJ2-3; tentative D call: TRBD2 (6 bases). The V and J ends lost 3 bases and 6 bases respectively, with 17 bases between them. From germline, CDR1 is SGHRS and CDR2 YFSETQ. This CDR3 has 15 residues. CDR3 sequence reads: CASSWVNRDSDTQYF. The CDR3 DNA follows: TGCGCCAGCAGCTGGGTTAATCGGGACTCTGATACGCAGTATTTT.

The rearrangement joins TRBV2 to TRBJ1-2; D possibly corresponds to TRBD1 (6 bases). V lost 4 bases and J 4 bases, leaving 13 bases between the germline ends. Germline assignment: CDR1 SNHLY and CDR2 FYNNEI. CDR3 size: 14 residues. CDR3 DNA: TGTGCCAGCAGTGCCCAGGGGTTCGGCTATGGCTACACCTTC. Encoded protein: CASSAQGFGYGYTF.

In regard to this clonotype: A much larger clone is a single base away; this may be a read error. The CDR3 sequence: CASSCTERYNEQFF. CDR3 bases: TGCGCCAGCAGCTGTACGGAGAGGTACAATGAGCAGTTCTTC. The chain carries TRBV5-1 and TRBJ2-1; no firm D call. The germline CDR1 and CDR2 sequences are SGHRS and YFSETQ. The V gene lost 3 bases and the J gene lost 4 bases, with 11 bases spanning the gap. The length of the CDR3 is 14 residues. Based on the CDR3 plus reference TRBV5-1 and TRBJ2-1, the full variable domain is KAGVTQTPRYLIKTRGQQVTLSCSPISGHRSVSWYQQTPGQGLQFLFEYFSETQRNKGNFPGRFSGRQFSNSRSEMNVSTLELGDSALYLCASSCTERYNEQFFGPGTRLTVL.

This clonotype appeared many times. The CDR3 is CATSSKWGAYEQYF. CDR3 DNA sequence: TGTGCCACCAGCAGTAAATGGGGAGCGTACGAGCAGTACTTC. V and J are TRBV15 and TRBJ2-7; TRBD2 might be the D (5 bases). Germline V gene data show CDR1 as LNHNV and CDR2 as YYDKDF (reference sequence). Trimming pared 3 bases from V and 4 bases from J, leaving 13 bases between. The CDR3 runs to 14 residues.

This clonotype came up many times. The chain employs TRBV24-1 and TRBJ2-1; the D gene is possibly TRBD2 (5 bases). The CDR3 sequence is 14 residues long. Germline values: CDR1 KGHDR, CDR2 SFDVKD. Trimming took 7 bases from V and 3 from J, leaving 12 bases between them. The CDR3: CATSAGNGYNEQFF. The CDR3 nucleotides are TGTGCCACCAGCGCCGGGAACGGCTACAATGAGCAGTTCTTC.

This clonotype was counted many times. This rearrangement joins TRBV7-9 to TRBJ2-3; D is undetermined. This CDR3 is built from 12 residues. CDR1 SEHNR and CDR2 FQNEAQ come from the germline V gene (reference sequence). V was clipped by 5 bases and J by 7 bases, with 10 bases between them. CDR3 coding DNA: TGTGCCAGCAGCCCCACGATAAATACGCAGTATTTT. The encoded protein is CASSPTINTQYF.

At least ten counts were recorded for this clonotype. The CDR3 region is CASSRRSSQIYEQYF. CDR3 DNA: TGTGCCAGCAGCCGAAGGAGTTCGCAAATCTACGAGCAGTACTTC. This chain links TRBV12-3 or TRBV12-4 with TRBJ2-7; D gene uncertain. Deletions cut 6 bases from V and 3 bases from J, with 18 bases between. The CDR3 extends over 15 amino acids.

This clonotype occurred many times. This rearrangement joins TRBV28 to TRBJ2-5, with 10 bases aligning to TRBD2. This CDR3 has 15 residues. The V gene end was trimmed by 5 bases and the J gene end by 5 bases; junction bases not matched to a gene: 8. CDR1 is MDHEN and CDR2 is SYDVKM in the germline V gene. CDR3 in amino acids: CASSPAGGPWETQYF. Written as DNA, the CDR3 is TGTGCCAGCAGTCCAGCGGGAGGGCCCTGGGAGACCCAGTACTTC.

The sample holds many counts of this clonotype. The genes are TRBV20-1 and TRBJ2-3, with D hard to call. The CDR3 is 15 residues long. The germline V and J ends were trimmed by 3 bases and 3 bases, with 16 bases remaining between them. Germline values: CDR1 DFQATT, CDR2 SNEGSKA (reference sequence). The CDR3 reads CSASIVGRGTDTQYF. The CDR3 coding sequence is TGCAGTGCTAGTATCGTCGGCAGAGGAACAGATACGCAGTATTTT.

This clonotype occurred many times. The genes are TRBV12-3 or TRBV12-4 and TRBJ2-3; D not resolved. Trimming cost V 2 bases and J 0 bases, with 9 bases left between them. This CDR3 has 15 amino acids. Here the CDR3 reads CASSLRSRSTDTQYF. CDR3 DNA sequence: TGTGCCAGCAGTTTAAGGAGTCGGAGCACAGATACGCAGTATTTT.